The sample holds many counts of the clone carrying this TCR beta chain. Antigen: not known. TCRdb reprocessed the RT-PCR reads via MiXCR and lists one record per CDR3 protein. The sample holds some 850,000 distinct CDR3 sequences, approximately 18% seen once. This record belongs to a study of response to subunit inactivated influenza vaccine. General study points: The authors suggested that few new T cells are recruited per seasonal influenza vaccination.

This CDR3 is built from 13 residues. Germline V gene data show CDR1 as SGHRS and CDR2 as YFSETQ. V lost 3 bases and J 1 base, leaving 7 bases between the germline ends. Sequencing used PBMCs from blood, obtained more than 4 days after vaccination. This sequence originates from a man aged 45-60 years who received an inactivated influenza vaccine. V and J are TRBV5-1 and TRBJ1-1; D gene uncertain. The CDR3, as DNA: TGCGCCAGCAGCTCGGCGGCGAACACTGAAGCTTTCTTT. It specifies CASSSAANTEAFF.